The clone carrying this T cell receptor (beta chain) was seen just once. As yet, its antigen is unknown. This specimen comes from a study of T cell responses to AZD1222 COVID-19 vaccine. On the study more broadly: Second-dose intervals of approximately 4 or approximately 12 weeks were pooled.

Overall study results and limits: Just 6 or 7 people given AZD1222 tested seropositive at baseline. Donor demographics were predominantly white British with a female majority; clonal diversity may be underestimated.

The table came from immunoSEQ multiplex PCR; TCRdb's copy has only in-frame clones and leaves some out. The sample carries tens of thousands of clones, around 90% recorded once. The germline gives CDR1 SGHVS, CDR2 FNYEAQ. The CDR3 spans 13 residues. With V trimmed by 3 bases and J by 8 bases, 4 bases remained unmatched. This chain joins TRBV7-6 and TRBJ2-1; 7 nucleotides agree with TRBD2. The TCR originated in an adult in good health. The source was peripheral blood, collected on day 0 of AZD1222 vaccination. This CDR3 is CASSFNRGDEQFF. DNA of the CDR3: TGTGCCAGCAGCTTTAACCGGGGGGATGAGCAGTTCTTC. The variable domain in full, with the rest retrieved from reference TRBV7-6 and TRBJ2-1, is GAGVSQSPRYKVTKRGQDVALRCDPISGHVSLYWYRQALGQGPEFLTYFNYEAQQDKSGLPNDRFSAERPEGSISTLTIQRTEQRDSAMYRCASSFNRGDEQFFGPGTRLTVL.